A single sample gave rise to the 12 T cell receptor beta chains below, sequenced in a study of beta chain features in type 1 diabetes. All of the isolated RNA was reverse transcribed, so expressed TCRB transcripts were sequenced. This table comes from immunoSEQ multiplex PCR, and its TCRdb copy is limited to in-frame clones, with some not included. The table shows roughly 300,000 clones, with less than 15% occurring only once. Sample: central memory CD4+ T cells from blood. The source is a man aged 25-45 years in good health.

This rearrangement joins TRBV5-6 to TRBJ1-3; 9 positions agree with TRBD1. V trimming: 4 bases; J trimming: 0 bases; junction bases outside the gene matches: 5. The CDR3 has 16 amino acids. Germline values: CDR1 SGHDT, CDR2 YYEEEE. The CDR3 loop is CASSQDRGYSGNTIYF. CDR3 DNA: TGTGCCAGCAGCCAGGACAGGGGATACTCTGGAAACACCATATATTTT.

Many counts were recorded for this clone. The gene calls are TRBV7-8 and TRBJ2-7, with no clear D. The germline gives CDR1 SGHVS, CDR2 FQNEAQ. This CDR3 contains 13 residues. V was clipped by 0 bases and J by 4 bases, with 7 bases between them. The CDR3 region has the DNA TGTGCCAGCAGCTTAGCGAGGTTGTACGAGCAGTACTTC. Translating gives CASSLARLYEQYF.

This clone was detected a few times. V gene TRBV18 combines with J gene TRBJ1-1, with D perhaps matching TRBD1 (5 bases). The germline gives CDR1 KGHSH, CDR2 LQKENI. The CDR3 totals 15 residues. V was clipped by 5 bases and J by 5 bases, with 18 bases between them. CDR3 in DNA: TGTGCCAGCTCAACCGGGAACCCTAGGGGTACTGAAGCTTTCTTT. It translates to CASSTGNPRGTEAFF.

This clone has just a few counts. CDR3 residues: CASSLALGQGPNTGELFF. DNA of the CDR3: TGTGCCAGCAGCTTGGCCCTGGGGCAGGGGCCGAACACCGGGGAGCTGTTTTTT. This rearrangement joins TRBV7-9 to TRBJ2-2, with D maybe TRBD1 (6 bases). Germline V gene lookup returns CDR1 SEHNR and CDR2 FQNEAQ (reference sequence). The CDR3 loop spans 18 amino acids. The germline V and J ends were trimmed by 3 bases and 0 bases, with 17 bases remaining between them.

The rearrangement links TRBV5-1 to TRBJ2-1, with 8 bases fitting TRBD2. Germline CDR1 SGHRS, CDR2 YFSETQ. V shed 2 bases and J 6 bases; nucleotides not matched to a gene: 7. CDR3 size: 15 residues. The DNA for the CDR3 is TGCGCCAGCAGCTTAGCGGGAGAAGGTTTCAATGAGCAGTTCTTC. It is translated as CASSLAGEGFNEQFF. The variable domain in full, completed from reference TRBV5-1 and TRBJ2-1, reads KAGVTQTPRYLIKTRGQQVTLSCSPISGHRSVSWYQQTPGQGLQFLFEYFSETQRNKGNFPGRFSGRQFSNSRSEMNVSTLELGDSALYLCASSLAGEGFNEQFFGPGTRLTVL.

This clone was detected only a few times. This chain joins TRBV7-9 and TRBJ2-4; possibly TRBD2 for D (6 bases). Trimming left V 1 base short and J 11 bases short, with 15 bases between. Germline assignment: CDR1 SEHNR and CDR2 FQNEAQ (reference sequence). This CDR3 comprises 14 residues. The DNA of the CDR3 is TGTGCCAGCAGCTTAGGGGACGCCGGCGGGGTTCAGTACTTC. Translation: CASSLGDAGGVQYF.

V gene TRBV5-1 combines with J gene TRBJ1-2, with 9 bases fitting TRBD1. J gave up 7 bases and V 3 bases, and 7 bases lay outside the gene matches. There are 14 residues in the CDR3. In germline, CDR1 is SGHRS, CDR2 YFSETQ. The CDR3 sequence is CASSSQTGGSGYTF. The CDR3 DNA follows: TGCGCCAGCAGCTCTCAGACAGGGGGTAGTGGCTACACCTTC.

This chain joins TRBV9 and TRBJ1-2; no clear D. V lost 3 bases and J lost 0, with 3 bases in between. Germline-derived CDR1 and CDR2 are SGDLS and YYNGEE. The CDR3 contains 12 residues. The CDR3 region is CASSGTNYGYTF. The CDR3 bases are TGTGCCAGCAGCGGTACTAACTATGGCTACACCTTC.

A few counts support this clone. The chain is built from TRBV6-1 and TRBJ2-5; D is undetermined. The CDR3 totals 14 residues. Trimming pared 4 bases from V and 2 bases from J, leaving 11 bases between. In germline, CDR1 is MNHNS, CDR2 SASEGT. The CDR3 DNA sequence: TGTGCCAGCAGTGCGGCGAGTCCTCAAGAGACCCAGTACTTC. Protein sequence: CASSAASPQETQYF.

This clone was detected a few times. CDR3 protein: CSVERLAVGDTQYF. The CDR3 DNA reads TGCAGCGTTGAGAGGCTAGCGGTTGGAGATACGCAGTATTTT. V usage is TRBV29-1 and J usage is TRBJ2-3; TRBD2 matches at 7 bases. CDR1 is SQVTM and CDR2 is ANQGSEA in the germline V gene. Germline trimming cut 3 bases from V and 5 bases from J; bases unmatched to any gene: 8. The CDR3 runs to 14 residues.

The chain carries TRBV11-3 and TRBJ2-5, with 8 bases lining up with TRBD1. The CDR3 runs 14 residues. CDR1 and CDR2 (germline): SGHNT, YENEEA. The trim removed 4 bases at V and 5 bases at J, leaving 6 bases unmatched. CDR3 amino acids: CASSSRGQGETQYF. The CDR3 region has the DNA TGTGCCAGCAGCTCTAGAGGACAGGGCGAGACCCAGTACTTC. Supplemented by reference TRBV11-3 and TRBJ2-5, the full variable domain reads EAGVVQSPRYKIIEKKQPVAFWCNPISGHNTLYWYLQNLGQGPELLIRYENEEAVDDSQLPKDRFSAERLKGVDSTLKIQPAELGDSAVYLCASSSRGQGETQYFGPGTRLLVL.

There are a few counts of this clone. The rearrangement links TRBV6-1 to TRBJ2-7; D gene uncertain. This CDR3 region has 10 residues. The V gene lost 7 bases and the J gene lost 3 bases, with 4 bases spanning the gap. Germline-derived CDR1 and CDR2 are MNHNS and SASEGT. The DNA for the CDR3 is TGTGCCAGCACCAACTACGAGCAGTACTTC. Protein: CASTNYEQYF.